This entry lists 5 T cell receptor beta chains sequenced from one sample in a study of T cells in Graves' hyperthyroidism and ophthalmopathy. TCR beta CDR3 sequences were amplified from RNA transcripts. Primed by the HTBI set, a first-round RT-PCR was run on the TCR CDR3. TCRdb recomputed calls from the multiplex PCR reads with MiXCR, one row per CDR3 protein. The profile covers around 350,000 distinct CDR3 sequences, with about 18% appearing a single time and around 3.4% taken by the ten largest. Input material: blood. The source is a woman under 30 with Graves' hyperthyroidism.

This clonotype was seen repeatedly, ten times or more. The chain links TRBV5-6 to TRBJ1-2, with D unresolved. The CDR3 loop spans 14 amino acids. Germline-derived CDR1 and CDR2 are SGHDT and YYEEEE. Trimming took 0 bases from V and 3 from J, leaving 9 bases between them. The CDR3 DNA follows: TGTGCCAGCAGCTTGGTCCGGGGTGACTATGGCTACACCTTC. Protein product: CASSLVRGDYGYTF.

On this clonotype itself: A much larger clone is a single base away; this may be a read error. The chain combines TRBV30 with TRBJ1-2; no reliable D call. The CDR3 is 12 amino acids. Germline-derived CDR1 and CDR2 are GTSNPN and SVGIG (reference sequence). The CDR3 spells CARSRGNYGDTF. The CDR3 DNA follows: TGTGCCCGATCCCGAGGCAACTATGGCGACACCTTC.

The V gene is TRBV24-1, the J gene TRBJ2-2; no firm D call. CDR1 and CDR2 from the germline V gene are KGHDR and SFDVKD. The CDR3 length is 16 residues. With 3 bases removed from V and 1 base from J, the gap between germline ends came to 11 bases. CDR3 region: CATSDLRMGNTGELFF. The DNA of the CDR3 is TGTGCCACCAGTGATCTACGGATGGGGAACACCGGGGAGCTGTTTTTT.

This clonotype was seen a handful of times. The rearrangement links TRBV28 to TRBJ1-1, with D uncertain. From germline, CDR1 is MDHEN and CDR2 SYDVKM. V was clipped by 2 bases and J by 4 bases, with 8 bases between them. CDR3 length: 13 amino acids. The CDR3 sequence: CASSLVRITEAFF. CDR3 DNA: TGTGCCAGCAGTTTAGTTCGGATCACTGAAGCTTTCTTT.

With respect to this clonotype: A read error is possible here, since a much larger clone lies one base away. The rearrangement links TRBV27 to TRBJ2-7; the D is unclear. CDR1 and CDR2 from the germline V gene are MNHEY and SMNVEV (reference sequence). The CDR3 is made up of 13 amino acids. CDR3 DNA: TGTCCCAGCAGTTTAGGGCTTAGCTACGAGCAGTACTTC. Encoded protein: CPSSLGLSYEQYF.